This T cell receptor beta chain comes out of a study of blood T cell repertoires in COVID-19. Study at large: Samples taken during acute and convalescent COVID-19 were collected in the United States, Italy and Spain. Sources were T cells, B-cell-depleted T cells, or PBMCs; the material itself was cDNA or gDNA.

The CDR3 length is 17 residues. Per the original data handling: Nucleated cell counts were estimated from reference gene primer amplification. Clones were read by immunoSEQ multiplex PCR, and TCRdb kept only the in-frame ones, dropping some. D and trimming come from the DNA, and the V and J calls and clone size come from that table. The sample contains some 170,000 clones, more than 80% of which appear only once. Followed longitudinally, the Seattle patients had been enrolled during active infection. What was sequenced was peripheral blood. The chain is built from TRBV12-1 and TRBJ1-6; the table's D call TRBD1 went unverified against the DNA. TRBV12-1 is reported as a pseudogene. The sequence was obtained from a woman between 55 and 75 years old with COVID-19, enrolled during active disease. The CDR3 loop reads CASSFPEDRYSHSPLHF. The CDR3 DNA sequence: TGTGCCAGCAGCTTTCCCGAAGACAGGTATTCTCATTCACCCCTCCACTTT.